The 16 T cell receptor beta chains below come from one sample, sequenced in a study of shared clonotypes between healthy human individuals. Method: immunoSEQ multiplex PCR; TCRdb's copy keeps in-frame clones and lacks some. The data contain about 2.4 million clones, more than 80% of them singletons. Sequenced: naive CD4+ T cells sorted from blood. Indicated subset: CD45RA+ positively selected. These receptors came from a man between 18 and 35 years old in good health.

The V gene is TRBV19, the J gene TRBJ2-3; D is unresolved. The V and J ends lost 6 bases and 4 bases respectively, with 8 bases between them. CDR1 is LNHDA, CDR2 SQIVND, per germline (reference sequence). This CDR3 spans 12 amino acids. The CDR3 here is CASRSSPDTQYF. CDR3 DNA: TGTGCCAGTAGAAGTTCCCCAGATACGCAGTATTTT.

The V call is TRBV19, the J call TRBJ1-2, with 10 bases lining up with TRBD1. The J segment lost 3 bases and the V segment lost 5 bases, leaving 9 bases of the junction unmatched. This CDR3 spans 16 amino acids. Looked up from germline, CDR1 is LNHDA and CDR2 is SQIVND (reference sequence). CDR3 amino acids: CASSAADRGIDYGYTF. CDR3 nucleotides: TGTGCCAGTAGTGCTGCGGACAGGGGGATAGACTATGGCTACACCTTC.

For this clone: The sample holds other DNA sequences that translate to the same CDR3. The chain employs TRBV30 and TRBJ1-5, with a weak D call TRBD1 (5 bases). The CDR3 contains 13 residues. Germline assignment: CDR1 GTSNPN and CDR2 SVGIG (reference sequence). Deletions cut 3 bases from V and 4 bases from J, with 10 bases between. DNA of the CDR3: TGTGCCTGGAGCGGGGGGAGTAATCAGCCCCAGCATTTT. It specifies CAWSGGSNQPQHF.

CDR3 amino acids: CASSDRLAGVRAQYF. CDR3 in DNA: TGCGCCAGCAGCGACCGACTAGCGGGGGTCCGGGCGCAGTATTTT. This chain joins TRBV4-1 and TRBJ2-3, with 12 bases matching TRBD2. Germline V gives CDR1 MGHRA, CDR2 YSYEKL. The CDR3 is 15 amino acids. V gave up 5 bases and J gave up 10 bases; unmatched junction bases: 10.

This rearrangement joins TRBV11-2 to TRBJ1-3; TRBD1 matches at 9 bases. Germline V gene sequence: CDR1 SGHAT, CDR2 FQNNGV. J lost 8 bases, V lost 3 bases, and 17 bases had no gene match. The CDR3 spans 18 residues. DNA for the CDR3: TGTGCCAGCAGCTTTCTCCGCCCCCGGACAGGGGCGTTAGACACCATATATTTT. Protein: CASSFLRPRTGALDTIYF.

CDR3 residues: CASSPYEGEQYF. CDR3 nucleotides: TGTGCCAGCTCACCGTACGAGGGCGAGCAGTACTTC. The J gene is TRBJ2-7, the V gene TRBV18, with D perhaps TRBD2 (5 bases). This CDR3 has 12 amino acids. The V end lost 3 bases, the J end lost 6 bases, and 9 bases lay between the germline ends. The germline CDR1 and CDR2 sequences are KGHSH and LQKENI.

The rearrangement links TRBV6-5 to TRBJ2-7; D remains ambiguous. The CDR3 is 13 amino acids. The ends were cut back, 6 bases at V and 6 bases at J, with 15 bases in the middle. Per germline, CDR1 MNHEY and CDR2 SVGAGI. This CDR3 is CASSGRTSAEQYF. As DNA, the CDR3 is TGTGCCAGCAGCGGTCGAACCTCCGCCGAGCAGTACTTC.

V and J are TRBV18 and TRBJ2-3; D remains unclear. The V gene lost 5 bases and the J gene lost 0 bases, with 6 bases spanning the gap. Per germline, CDR1 KGHSH and CDR2 LQKENI. The CDR3 covers 13 residues. CDR3 sequence reads: CASSATSTDTQYF. Here the CDR3 DNA reads TGTGCCAGCTCAGCGACTAGCACAGATACGCAGTATTTT.

This chain connects TRBV30 to TRBJ2-1; 16 bases are shared with TRBD2. This CDR3 contains 12 residues. Germline CDR1 and CDR2: GTSNPN and SVGIG (reference sequence). For the CDR3, the DNA is TGTGCTGGGACTAGCGGGGGGGATGAGCAGTTCTTC. Translated, it gives CAGTSGGDEQFF.

Turning to this clone: Other DNA variants within this sample encode the same CDR3. This rearrangement joins TRBV20-1 to TRBJ2-7, with no clear D. This CDR3 region has 11 residues. Per germline, CDR1 DFQATT and CDR2 SNEGSKA (reference sequence). V was clipped by 3 bases and J by 3 bases, with 6 bases between them. The CDR3 spells CSASTDYEQYF. The CDR3 DNA follows: TGCAGTGCTAGCACCGACTACGAGCAGTACTTC.

V and J are TRBV6-5 and TRBJ2-1; perhaps TRBD2 as D (6 bases). Trimming removed 5 bases at V and 2 bases at J, with 13 bases between. The germline CDR1 and CDR2 sequences are MNHEY and SVGAGI. The CDR3 is 15 residues long. CDR3 loop: CASSPLAVPYNEQFF. CDR3 in DNA: TGTGCCAGCAGTCCCTTAGCGGTCCCCTACAATGAGCAGTTCTTC.

The chain couples TRBV6-5 to TRBJ2-5; TRBD1 is a possible D gene (6 bases). Germline V gene lookup returns CDR1 MNHEY and CDR2 SVGAGI. The CDR3 totals 14 residues. V lost 6 bases and J 7 bases, leaving 18 bases between the germline ends. The CDR3 spells CASSRPGQGGTQYF. For the CDR3, the DNA is TGTGCCAGCAGCAGACCGGGACAAGGCGGGACCCAGTACTTC.

This sequence joins TRBV18 and TRBJ1-2; 12 nucleotides line up with TRBD1. The germline gives CDR1 KGHSH, CDR2 LQKENI. Trimming at V came to 3 bases and at J to 3 bases, leaving 8 bases not matched to a gene. This CDR3 contains 17 residues. CDR3 sequence reads: CASSPLPGQGADYGYTF. The CDR3 nucleotides are TGTGCCAGCTCACCTCTACCGGGACAGGGGGCAGACTATGGCTACACCTTC.

The CDR3 DNA follows: TGCGCCAGCAGCTTGGGAGGGTCAGGGCGGAGGGAGACCCAGTACTTC. It codes for CASSLGGSGRRETQYF. The chain recombines TRBV5-1 with TRBJ2-5; D tentatively reads TRBD1 or TRBD2 (5 bases each). The CDR3 has 16 residues. Trimming shortened V by 0 bases and J by 5 bases, and 17 bases separated the two germline ends. The germline V gene encodes CDR1 SGHRS and CDR2 YFSETQ.

A few counts support this clone. The rearrangement links TRBV7-9 to TRBJ1-2; D possibly corresponds to TRBD1 (6 bases). Germline CDR1 and CDR2: SEHNR and FQNEAQ (reference sequence). The CDR3 totals 15 residues. Trimming cost V 7 bases and J 0 bases, with 15 bases left between them. The CDR3: CASTPGGGANYGYTF. The CDR3 bases are TGTGCCAGCACCCCCGGGGGCGGAGCTAACTATGGCTACACCTTC.

The J gene is TRBJ1-1, the V gene TRBV11-2, with D possibly TRBD1 on 6 matching bases. Germline V lookup: CDR1 SGHAT, CDR2 FQNNGV. The ends were cut back, 5 bases at V and 0 bases at J, with 13 bases in the middle. The CDR3 extends over 15 amino acids. In DNA form, the CDR3 reads TGTGCCAGCAGCCAGCGGACAGCCATGAACACTGAAGCTTTCTTT. Translated, it gives CASSQRTAMNTEAFF.